This TCR beta chain was recovered during a study of T cell responses to AZD1222 COVID-19 vaccine. The assay was immunoSEQ multiplex PCR, and TCRdb's table has in-frame clones only and misses some. This sample carries 55,000 to 80,000 clones, 76% of them seen once, and the ten largest clones take roughly an eighth. From germline, CDR1 is MNHEY and CDR2 SVGAGI. V shed 0 bases and J 2 bases; nucleotides not matched to a gene: 3. CDR3 length equals 15 residues. This material consisted of peripheral blood, taken on day 0 of AZD1222 vaccination. The TCR originated in an adult in good health. This chain joins TRBV6-5 and TRBJ2-7; 8 positions agree with TRBD1. The CDR3 nucleotides read TGTGCCAGCAGTTACTCTGCGGGACAGGCCTACGAGCAGTACTTC. This codes for CASSYSAGQAYEQYF.